What follows are 9 T cell receptor beta chains derived from one specimen sequenced in a study of regulatory and conventional T cells in RAG deficiency. Sequenced by immunoSEQ multiplex PCR; TCRdb stores in-frame clones only, minus some. The profile covers some 6,700 clones, with around 82% appearing a single time and about 13% taken by the ten largest. The data also belong to a second study, concerning regulatory T cells. That report adds: The PCR used 52 TRBV and 13 TRBJ primers.

The specimen sequenced was CD8+ T cells sorted from blood. Every receptor here comes from a human donor in good health.

The chain uses TRBV2 and TRBJ2-7, with 7 bases matching TRBD1. Germline trimming cut 5 bases from V and 5 bases from J; bases unmatched to any gene: 9. CDR3 length: 14 residues. The germline gives CDR1 SNHLY, CDR2 FYNNEI. The CDR3 nucleotides are TGTGCCAGCAGTTTCGACAGGGTTAGGAACGAGCAGTACTTC. It yields the protein CASSFDRVRNEQYF.

The chain combines TRBV10-3 with TRBJ1-1; D is ambiguous. The CDR3 runs to 12 residues. Trimming removed 2 bases at V and 4 bases at J, with 5 bases between. The germline CDR1 and CDR2 sequences are ENHRY and SYGVKD. The CDR3 DNA is TGTGCCATCAGTGAGGGTGGCACTGAAGCTTTCTTT. Its protein product is CAISEGGTEAFF.

This rearrangement joins TRBV4-1 to TRBJ2-1; D unresolved. In germline, CDR1 is MGHRA, CDR2 YSYEKL. CDR3 size: 14 residues. The ends were cut back, 1 base at V and 6 bases at J, with 10 bases in the middle. CDR3 sequence: CASSQGPYSNEQFF. The DNA for the CDR3 is TGCGCCAGCAGCCAAGGCCCGTACTCCAATGAGCAGTTCTTC.

The rearrangement uses TRBV6-5 and TRBJ1-4, with unresolved D. Deletions cut 4 bases from V and 0 bases from J, with 12 bases between. CDR3 size: 16 residues. In germline, CDR1 is MNHEY, CDR2 SVGAGI. CDR3: CASSLNPPPTNEKLFF. As DNA, the CDR3 is TGTGCCAGCAGTTTAAATCCCCCACCAACTAATGAAAAACTGTTTTTT.

The chain couples TRBV5-6 to TRBJ1-1, with D unclear. Germline V CDR1 and CDR2: SGHDT, YYEEEE. V lost 3 bases and J lost 3, with 6 bases in between. This CDR3 comprises 12 residues. CDR3 protein: CASSSQDTEAFF. For the CDR3, the DNA is TGTGCCAGCAGCTCACAAGACACTGAAGCTTTCTTT.

This sequence joins TRBV27 and TRBJ2-1; no clear D gene. Germline V gene data show CDR1 as MNHEY and CDR2 as SMNVEV (reference sequence). V lost 5 bases and J 5 bases, leaving 16 bases between the germline ends. CDR3 length: 15 amino acids. In nucleotides, the CDR3 is TGTGCCAGCAGTCTTAATCCCGCCTTAAACAATGAGCAGTTCTTC. This encodes CASSLNPALNNEQFF.

The V call is TRBV5-6, the J call TRBJ2-3; 7 bases match TRBD2. V lost 0 bases, J lost 2 bases, and 6 bases stayed unmatched. The germline V gene encodes CDR1 SGHDT and CDR2 YYEEEE. The CDR3 covers 16 residues. CDR3 DNA: TGTGCCAGCAGCTTGGATCTAGCGGAAGTCACAGATACGCAGTATTTT. It translates to CASSLDLAEVTDTQYF. The whole variable domain, filled in from reference TRBV5-6 and TRBJ2-3, reads DAGVTQSPTHLIKTRGQQVTLRCSPKSGHDTVSWYQQALGQGPQFIFQYYEEEERQRGNFPDRFSGHQFPNYSSELNVNALLLGDSALYLCASSLDLAEVTDTQYFGPGTRLTVL.

V usage is TRBV28 and J usage is TRBJ2-1, with 7 bases matching TRBD2. Germline loops: CDR1 MDHEN, CDR2 SYDVKM. The CDR3 loop spans 17 amino acids. V lost 8 bases and J lost 6; bases outside the gene matches: 19. CDR3 residues: CASALWGRLAARNEQFF. The DNA for the CDR3 is TGTGCCAGCGCCCTATGGGGAAGGCTAGCGGCTCGCAATGAGCAGTTCTTC.

The chain carries TRBV5-1 and TRBJ1-1, with unresolved D. The CDR3 has 15 amino acids. Germline V CDR1 and CDR2: SGHRS, YFSETQ. The V gene lost 7 bases and the J gene lost 2 bases, with 18 bases spanning the gap. The CDR3 coding sequence is TGCGCCAGCGCAACCTGGGGAACAGTTAACACTGAAGCTTTCTTT. Amino acids: CASATWGTVNTEAFF.